The next 7 T cell receptor beta chains were all read from a single sample in a study of cytomegalovirus exposure and HLA in healthy donors. Amplification used 60 Vbeta primers and 13 Jbeta primers. TCRdb keeps only in-frame clones here, not all; method: immunoSEQ multiplex PCR. The sample consists of 150,000 to 200,000 clones, around four fifths of them appearing once. The sequenced sample was PBMCs. The source of these receptors is a middle-aged woman in good health and CMV-seronegative.

The rearrangement links TRBV5-4 to TRBJ2-3, with TRBD2 identical over 14 bases. V dropped 5 bases and J dropped 3; count of bases not matched to a gene: 5. The CDR3 loop spans 16 amino acids. Germline CDR1 is SGHNT and CDR2 is YYREEE (reference sequence). The CDR3 nucleotides are TGTGCCAGCAGTCCCGGGACTAGCGGGAGTACAGATACGCAGTATTTT. As protein: CASSPGTSGSTDTQYF. Drawing the rest from reference TRBV5-4 and TRBJ2-3, the complete variable domain is ETGVTQSPTHLIKTRGQQVTLRCSSQSGHNTVSWYQQALGQGPQFIFQYYREEENGRGNFPPRFSGLQFPNYSSELNVNALELDDSALYLCASSPGTSGSTDTQYFGPGTRLTVL.

The chain recombines TRBV5-4 with TRBJ2-5; possible D gene TRBD2, 5 bases. Trimming pared 1 base from V and 4 bases from J, leaving 11 bases between. The CDR3 is made up of 14 amino acids. Per germline, CDR1 SGHNT and CDR2 YYREEE (reference sequence). CDR3 in DNA: TGTGCCAGCAGCTTGTCTCGCGGAGGAGAGACCCAGTACTTC. Translating gives CASSLSRGGETQYF.

The chain recombines TRBV7-6 with TRBJ1-5; D gene uncertain. The CDR3 totals 13 residues. Germline CDR1 reads SGHVS; CDR2 reads FNYEAQ. Trimming took off 2 bases at V and 5 bases at J, with 7 bases between the two ends. CDR3 sequence: CASSLSLDQPQHF. The CDR3 DNA reads as TGTGCCAGCAGCTTAAGTTTAGATCAGCCCCAGCATTTT.

The chain employs TRBV29-1 and TRBJ2-7; D is possibly TRBD2 (5 bases). Germline V gene sequence: CDR1 SQVTM, CDR2 ANQGSEA. The CDR3 sequence is 12 residues long. Trimming removed 6 bases from V and 2 bases from J, with 11 bases in between. CDR3 residues: CSVGSPPYEQYF. As DNA, the CDR3 is TGCAGCGTAGGGAGCCCTCCCTACGAGCAGTACTTC.

V and J are TRBV19 and TRBJ2-5; 9 bases align to TRBD1. With 4 bases clipped from V and 4 bases from J, the junction kept 10 bases outside the gene matches. Germline CDR1 is LNHDA and CDR2 is SQIVND (reference sequence). This CDR3 comprises 16 residues. The chain's CDR3 is CASSTRGTTGGETQYF. The CDR3 nucleotides read TGTGCCAGTAGTACCCGGGGGACGACAGGGGGAGAGACCCAGTACTTC.

V is TRBV6-5 and J is TRBJ1-5, with a tentative D call TRBD1 (5 bases). Trimming removed 6 bases from V and 8 bases from J, with 11 bases in between. CDR1 is MNHEY, CDR2 SVGAGI, per germline. This CDR3 is built from 12 residues. The CDR3 DNA sequence: TGTGCCAGCAGAACAGGTGAGGAGCCCCAGCATTTT. It specifies CASRTGEEPQHF.

The V gene is TRBV6-1, the J gene TRBJ2-1; the match to TRBD2 covers 8 bases. Germline V gene data show CDR1 as MNHNS and CDR2 as SASEGT. The CDR3 runs 14 residues. V lost 3 bases, J lost 6 bases, and 4 bases stayed unmatched. The CDR3 bases are TGTGCCAGCAGTGACCCACTAGCGGTCAATGAGCAGTTCTTC. This codes for CASSDPLAVNEQFF.